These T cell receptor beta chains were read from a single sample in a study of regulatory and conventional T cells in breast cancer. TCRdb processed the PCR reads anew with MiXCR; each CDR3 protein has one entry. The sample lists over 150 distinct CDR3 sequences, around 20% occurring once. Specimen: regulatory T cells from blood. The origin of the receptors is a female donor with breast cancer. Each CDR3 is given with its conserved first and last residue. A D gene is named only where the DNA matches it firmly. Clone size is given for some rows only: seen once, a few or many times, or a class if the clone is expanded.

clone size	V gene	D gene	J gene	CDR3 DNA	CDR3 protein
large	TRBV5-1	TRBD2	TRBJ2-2	TGCGCCAGCAGCTTAACTAGCGGCGCGAACACCGGGGAGCTGTTTTTT	CASSLTSGANTGELFF
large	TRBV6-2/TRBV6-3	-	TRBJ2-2	TGTGCCAGCAGTTACGGTCCCACCCGAAAGACCGGGGAGCTGTTTTTT	CASSYGPTRKTGELFF
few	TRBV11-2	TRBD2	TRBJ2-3	TGTGCCAGCAGCTTAGAAGCTAGCGGGAGAACAGATACGCAGTATTTT	CASSLEASGRTDTQYF
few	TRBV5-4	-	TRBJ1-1	TGTGCCAGCAGCTTTGGGCCGGCGAGGATGAACACTGAAGCTTTCTTT	CASSFGPARMNTEAFF
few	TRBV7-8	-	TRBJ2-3	TGTGCCAGCAGCTTAGCGCGAGACGTGCGGTATTTT	CASSLARDVRYF
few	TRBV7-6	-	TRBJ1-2	TGTGCCAGCAGCCTGACGGGACAAGTAATGTCAAACTATGGCTACACCTTC	CASSLTGQVMSNYGYTF
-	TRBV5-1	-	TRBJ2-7	TGCGCCAGCAGCGTCCGGTCGTTGGACAGCGGACCCTACGAGCAGTACTTC	CASSVRSLDSGPYEQYF
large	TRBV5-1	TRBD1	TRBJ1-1	TGCGCCAGCAGCTTACAGGGGGCTTGGACTGAAGCTTTCTTT	CASSLQGAWTEAFF
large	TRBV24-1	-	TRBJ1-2	TGTGCCACCAGCCAGGGTTATGGCTACACCTTC	CATSQGYGYTF
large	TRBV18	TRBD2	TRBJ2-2	TGTGCCAGCTCACCGGGGACTAGCGGAAACACCGGGGAGCTGTTTTTT	CASSPGTSGNTGELFF
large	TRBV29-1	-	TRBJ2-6	TGCAGCGTTGGGAAGACAGACTCTGGGGCCAACGTCCTGACTTTC	CSVGKTDSGANVLTF
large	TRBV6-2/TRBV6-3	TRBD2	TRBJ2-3	TGTGCCAGCGGGACTAGCGGCTCTTTGGGTGTTACGCAGTATTTT	CASGTSGSLGVTQYF
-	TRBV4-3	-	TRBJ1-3	TGCGCCAGCAGCCAAGGTTTTGGAAACACCATATATTTT	CASSQGFGNTIYF
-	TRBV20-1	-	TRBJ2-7	TGCAGTGCTAGCCAGCTGCCCAATTCCGAGCAGTACTTC	CSASQLPNSEQYF
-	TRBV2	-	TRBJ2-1	TGTGCCAGCAGTGAAAGGCAGGCCTTATACAATGAGCAGTTCTTC	CASSERQALYNEQFF
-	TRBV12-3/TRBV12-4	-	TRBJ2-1	TGTGCCAGCAGTTTCAGGGCGAGCTCCTACAATGAGCAGTTCTTC	CASSFRASSYNEQFF
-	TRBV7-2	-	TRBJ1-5	TGTGCCAGCAGCTTAGATTCGGGTCCCTTCGGAAATCAGCCCCAGCATTTT	CASSLDSGPFGNQPQHF
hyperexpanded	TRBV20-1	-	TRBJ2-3	TGCAGTGCTAGCCCGCGGGGCACAGATACGCAGTATTTT	CSASPRGTDTQYF
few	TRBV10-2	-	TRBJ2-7	TGCGCCAGCAGTGAGAGAGGCAGGACAACCTACGAGCAGTACTTC	CASSERGRTTYEQYF
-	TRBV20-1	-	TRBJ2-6	TGCAGTGCTAGGGGCCGGGACCTAAGCTCTGGGGCCAACGTCCTGACTTTC	CSARGRDLSSGANVLTF
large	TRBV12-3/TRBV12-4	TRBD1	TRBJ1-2	TGTGCCAGCAGTCGGACAGGGTGGCACTATGGCTACACCTTC	CASSRTGWHYGYTF
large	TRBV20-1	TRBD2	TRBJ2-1	TGCAGTGCTAGAGGCGGGGGGATCTACAATGAGCAGTTCTTC	CSARGGGIYNEQFF
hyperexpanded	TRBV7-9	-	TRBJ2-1	TGTGCCAGCAGCTTCGATATCAATGAGCAGTTCTTC	CASSFDINEQFF
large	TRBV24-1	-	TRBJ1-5	TGTGCCACCAGTGATTCTGTTCGGGAGCCCCAGCATTTT	CATSDSVREPQHF
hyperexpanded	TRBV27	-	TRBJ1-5	TGTGCCAGCAGTTTACGAGGTGGCAATCAGCCCCAGCATTTT	CASSLRGGNQPQHF
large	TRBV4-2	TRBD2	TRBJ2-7	TGTGCCAGCAGCCAAGCCCTTCCAGCGGGAGAGTACGAGCAGTACTTC	CASSQALPAGEYEQYF
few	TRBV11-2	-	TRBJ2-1	TGTGCCAGCAGCTCGGGACCATACAATGAGCAGTTCTTC	CASSSGPYNEQFF
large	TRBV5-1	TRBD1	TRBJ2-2	TGCGCCAGCAGCTTTACCGGGACAGGGACCGGGGAGCTGTTTTTT	CASSFTGTGTGELFF
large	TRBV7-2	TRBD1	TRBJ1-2	TGTGCCAGCAGCCCTCAAACGGGACAGGCTAACTATGGCTACACCTTC	CASSPQTGQANYGYTF
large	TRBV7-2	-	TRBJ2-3	TGTGCCAGCAGCTTAGGCACAGATACGCAGTATTTT	CASSLGTDTQYF
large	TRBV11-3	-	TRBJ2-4	TGTGCCAGCAGCTTAGATCACTCGGACATTCAGTACTTC	CASSLDHSDIQYF
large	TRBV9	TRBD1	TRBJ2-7	TGTGCCAGCAGCGTAGGGGTCCCGGGACAGAAAATAAACTACGAGCAGTACTTC	CASSVGVPGQKINYEQYF